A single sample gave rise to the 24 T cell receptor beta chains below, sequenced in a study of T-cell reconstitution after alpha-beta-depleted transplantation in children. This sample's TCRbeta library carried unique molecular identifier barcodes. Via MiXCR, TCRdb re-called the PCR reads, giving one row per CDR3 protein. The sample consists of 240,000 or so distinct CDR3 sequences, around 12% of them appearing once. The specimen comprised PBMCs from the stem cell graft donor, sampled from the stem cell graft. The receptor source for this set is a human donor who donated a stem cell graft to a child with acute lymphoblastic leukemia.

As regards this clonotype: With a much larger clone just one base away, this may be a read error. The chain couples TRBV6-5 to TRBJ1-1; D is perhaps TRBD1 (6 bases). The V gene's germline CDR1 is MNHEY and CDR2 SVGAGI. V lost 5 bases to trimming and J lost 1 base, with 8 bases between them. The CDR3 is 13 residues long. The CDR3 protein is CASSHRANTEAFF. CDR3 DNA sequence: TGTGCCAGCAGTCACAGGGCGAACACTGAAGCTTTCTTT.

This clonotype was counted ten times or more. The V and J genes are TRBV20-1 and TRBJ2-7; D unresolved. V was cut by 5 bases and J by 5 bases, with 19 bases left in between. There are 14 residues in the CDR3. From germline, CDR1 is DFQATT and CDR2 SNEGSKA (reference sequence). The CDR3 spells CSAPEQVSGDEQYF. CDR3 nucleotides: TGCAGTGCTCCCGAACAAGTTTCTGGAGACGAGCAGTACTTC.

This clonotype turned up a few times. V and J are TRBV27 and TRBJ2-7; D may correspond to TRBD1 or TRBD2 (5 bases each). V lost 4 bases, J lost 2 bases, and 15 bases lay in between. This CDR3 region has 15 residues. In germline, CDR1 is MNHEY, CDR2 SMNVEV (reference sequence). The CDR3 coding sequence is TGTGCCAGCAGTTCATCCGGGACGGCCGCCTACGAGCAGTACTTC. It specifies CASSSSGTAAYEQYF.

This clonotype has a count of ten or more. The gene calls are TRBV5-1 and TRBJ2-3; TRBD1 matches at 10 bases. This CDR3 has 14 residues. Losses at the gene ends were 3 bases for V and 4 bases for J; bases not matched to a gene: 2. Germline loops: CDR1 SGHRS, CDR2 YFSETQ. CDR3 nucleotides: TGCGCCAGCAGCTCAGGGACAGGGGCAGATACGCAGTATTTT. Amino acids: CASSSGTGADTQYF.

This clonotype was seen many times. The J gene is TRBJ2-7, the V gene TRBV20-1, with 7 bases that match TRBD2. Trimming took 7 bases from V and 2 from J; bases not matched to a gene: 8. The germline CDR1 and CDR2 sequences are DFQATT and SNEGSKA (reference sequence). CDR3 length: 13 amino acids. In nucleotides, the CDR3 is TGCAGTGGGGGGGGTGGCAGAACCTACGAGCAGTACTTC. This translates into CSGGGGRTYEQYF.

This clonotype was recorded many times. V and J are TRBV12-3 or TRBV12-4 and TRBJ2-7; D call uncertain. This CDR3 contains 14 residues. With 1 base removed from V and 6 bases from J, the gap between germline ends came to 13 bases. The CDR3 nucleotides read TGTGCCAGCAGTTTAGATACTATCCTGGGCGAGCAGTACTTC. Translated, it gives CASSLDTILGEQYF.

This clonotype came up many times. The CDR3 spells CSAPREGTEAFF. The CDR3 DNA sequence: TGCAGTGCTCCCAGGGAGGGCACTGAAGCTTTCTTT. The chain employs TRBV20-1 and TRBJ1-1; the D gene is possibly TRBD1 (5 bases). With 5 bases removed from V and 4 bases from J, the gap between germline ends came to 11 bases. Germline assignment: CDR1 DFQATT and CDR2 SNEGSKA (reference sequence). The CDR3 length is 12 residues.

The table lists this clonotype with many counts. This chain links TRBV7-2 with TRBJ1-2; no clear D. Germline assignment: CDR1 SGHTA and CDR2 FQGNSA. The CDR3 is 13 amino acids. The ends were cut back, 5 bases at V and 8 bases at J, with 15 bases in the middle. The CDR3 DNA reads TGTGCCAGCAGCCCTGACGCCTTGAGGGGCTACACCTTC. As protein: CASSPDALRGYTF.

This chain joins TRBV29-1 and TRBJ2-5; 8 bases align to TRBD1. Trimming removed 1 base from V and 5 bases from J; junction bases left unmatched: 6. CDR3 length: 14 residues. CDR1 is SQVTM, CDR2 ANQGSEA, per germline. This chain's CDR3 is CSVEGTGTEETQYF. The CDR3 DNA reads TGCAGCGTTGAAGGGACAGGGACGGAGGAGACCCAGTACTTC.

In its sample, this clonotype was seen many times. The CDR3 reads CASSLAGGESYAEAFF. CDR3 sequence (DNA): TGCGCCAGCAGCTTGGCGGGGGGCGAGTCCTACGCTGAAGCTTTCTTT. The chain links TRBV5-1 to TRBJ1-1; TRBD1 is a possible D gene (6 bases). The germline V gene encodes CDR1 SGHRS and CDR2 YFSETQ. The V end lost 0 bases, the J end lost 6 bases, and 18 bases lay between the germline ends. This CDR3 comprises 16 residues.

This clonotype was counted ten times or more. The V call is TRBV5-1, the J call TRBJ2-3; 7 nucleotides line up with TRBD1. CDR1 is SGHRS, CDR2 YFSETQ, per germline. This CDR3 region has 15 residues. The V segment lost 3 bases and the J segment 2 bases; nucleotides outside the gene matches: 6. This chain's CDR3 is CASSWGQFFTDTQYF. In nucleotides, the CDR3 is TGCGCCAGCAGCTGGGGACAGTTTTTCACAGATACGCAGTATTTT.

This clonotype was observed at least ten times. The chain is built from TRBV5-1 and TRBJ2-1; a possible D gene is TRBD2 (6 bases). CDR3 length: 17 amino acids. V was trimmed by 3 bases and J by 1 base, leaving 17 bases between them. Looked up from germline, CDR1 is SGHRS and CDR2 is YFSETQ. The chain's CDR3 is CASSSSGLLQSYNEQFF. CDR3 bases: TGCGCCAGCAGCTCCTCGGGACTCCTCCAGTCCTACAATGAGCAGTTCTTC.

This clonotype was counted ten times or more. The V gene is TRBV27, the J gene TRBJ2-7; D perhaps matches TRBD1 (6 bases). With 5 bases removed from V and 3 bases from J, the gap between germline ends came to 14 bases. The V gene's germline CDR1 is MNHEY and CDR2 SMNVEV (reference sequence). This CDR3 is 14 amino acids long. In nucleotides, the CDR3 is TGTGCCAGCAGTCCTCGGACAGACGTCTACGAGCAGTACTTC. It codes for CASSPRTDVYEQYF.

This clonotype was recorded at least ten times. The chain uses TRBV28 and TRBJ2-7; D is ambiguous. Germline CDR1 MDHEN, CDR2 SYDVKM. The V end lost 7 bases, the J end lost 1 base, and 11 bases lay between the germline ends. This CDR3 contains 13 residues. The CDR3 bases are TGTGCCAGCACCCTGATCGGATCCTACGAGCAGTACTTC. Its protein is CASTLIGSYEQYF.

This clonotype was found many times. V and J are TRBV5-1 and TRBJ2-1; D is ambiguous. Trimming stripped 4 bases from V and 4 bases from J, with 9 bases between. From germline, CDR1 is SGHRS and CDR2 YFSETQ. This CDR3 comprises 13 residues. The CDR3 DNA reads TGCGCCAGCAGCCCCATCAGGTACAATGAGCAGTTCTTC. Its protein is CASSPIRYNEQFF.

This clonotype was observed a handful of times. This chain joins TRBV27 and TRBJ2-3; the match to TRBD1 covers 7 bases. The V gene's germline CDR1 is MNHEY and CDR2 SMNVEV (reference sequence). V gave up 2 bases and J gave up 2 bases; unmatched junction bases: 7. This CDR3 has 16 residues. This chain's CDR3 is CASSLRQGEVTDTQYF. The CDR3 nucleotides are TGTGCCAGCAGTTTACGGCAGGGGGAAGTCACAGATACGCAGTATTTT.

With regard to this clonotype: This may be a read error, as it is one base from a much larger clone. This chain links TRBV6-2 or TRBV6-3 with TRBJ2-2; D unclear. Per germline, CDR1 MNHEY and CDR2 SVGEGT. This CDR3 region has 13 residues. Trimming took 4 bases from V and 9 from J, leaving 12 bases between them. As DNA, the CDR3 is TGTGCCAGCAGTTGGGCCGTGCCCTGGGAGCTGTTTTTT. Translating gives CASSWAVPWELFF.

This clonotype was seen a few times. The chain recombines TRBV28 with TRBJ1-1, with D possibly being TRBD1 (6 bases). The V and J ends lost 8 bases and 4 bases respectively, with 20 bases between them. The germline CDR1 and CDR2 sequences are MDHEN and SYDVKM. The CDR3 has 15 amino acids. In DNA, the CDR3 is TGTGCCAGCGATCGAGGGGGGAGCAGGAGCACTGAAGCTTTCTTT. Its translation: CASDRGGSRSTEAFF.

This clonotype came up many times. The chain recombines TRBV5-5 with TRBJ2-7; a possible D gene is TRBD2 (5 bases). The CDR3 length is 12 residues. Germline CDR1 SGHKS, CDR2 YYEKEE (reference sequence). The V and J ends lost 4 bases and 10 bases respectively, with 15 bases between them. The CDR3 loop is CASSHGLGEQYF. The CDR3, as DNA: TGTGCCAGCAGCCACGGACTGGGAGAACAGTACTTC.

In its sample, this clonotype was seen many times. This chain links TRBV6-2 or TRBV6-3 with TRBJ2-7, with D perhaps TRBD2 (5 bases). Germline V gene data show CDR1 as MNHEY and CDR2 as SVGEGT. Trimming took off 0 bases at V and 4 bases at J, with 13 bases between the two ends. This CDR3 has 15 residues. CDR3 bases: TGTGCCAGCAGTTACTCGAGGGCTTCCCCTTACGAGCAGTACTTC. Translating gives CASSYSRASPYEQYF.

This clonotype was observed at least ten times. The CDR3 protein is CASSLQEGGEQYF. CDR3 sequence (DNA): TGTGCCAGCAGCTTACAGGAAGGCGGCGAGCAGTACTTC. The chain is built from TRBV11-3 and TRBJ2-7; D remains unclear. The CDR3 spans 13 residues. CDR1 SGHNT and CDR2 YENEEA come from the germline V gene. V was pared by 2 bases and J by 6 bases, with 11 bases between.

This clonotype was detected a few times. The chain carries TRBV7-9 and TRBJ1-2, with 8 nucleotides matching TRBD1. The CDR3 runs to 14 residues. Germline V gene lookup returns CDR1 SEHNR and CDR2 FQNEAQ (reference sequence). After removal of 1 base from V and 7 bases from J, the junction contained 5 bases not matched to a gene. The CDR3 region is CASSLGRGRLGYTF. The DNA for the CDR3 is TGTGCCAGCAGCTTAGGCAGGGGGCGCCTTGGCTACACCTTC.

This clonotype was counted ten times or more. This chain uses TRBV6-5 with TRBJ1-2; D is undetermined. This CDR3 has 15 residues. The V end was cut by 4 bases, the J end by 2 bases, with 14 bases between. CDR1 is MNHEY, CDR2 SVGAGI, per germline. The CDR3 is CASSLGISRNYGYTF. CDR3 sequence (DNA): TGTGCCAGCAGTTTGGGTATTAGTCGGAACTATGGCTACACCTTC.

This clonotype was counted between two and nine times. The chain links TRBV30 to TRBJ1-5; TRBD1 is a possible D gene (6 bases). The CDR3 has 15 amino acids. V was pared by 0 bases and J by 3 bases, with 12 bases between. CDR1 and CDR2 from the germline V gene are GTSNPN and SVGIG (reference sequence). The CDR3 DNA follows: TGTGCCTGGAGTGTAGAAATGGGGGCCAATCAGCCCCAGCATTTT. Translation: CAWSVEMGANQPQHF. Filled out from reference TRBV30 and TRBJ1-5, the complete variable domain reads SQTIHQWPATLVQPVGSPLSLECTVEGTSNPNLYWYRQAAGRGLQLLFYSVGIGQISSEVPQNLSASRPQDRQFILSSKKLLLSDSGFYLCAWSVEMGANQPQHFGDGTRLSIL.